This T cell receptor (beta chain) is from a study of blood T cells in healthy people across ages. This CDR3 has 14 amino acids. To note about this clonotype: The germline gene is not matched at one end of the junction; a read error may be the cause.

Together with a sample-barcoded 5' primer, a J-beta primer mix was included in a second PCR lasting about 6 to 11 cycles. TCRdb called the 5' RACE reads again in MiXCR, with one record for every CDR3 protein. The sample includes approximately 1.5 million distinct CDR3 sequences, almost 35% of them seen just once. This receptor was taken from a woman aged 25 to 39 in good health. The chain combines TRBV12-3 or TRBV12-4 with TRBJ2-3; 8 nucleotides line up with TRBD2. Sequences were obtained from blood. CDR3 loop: CASSGGGGADAQYF. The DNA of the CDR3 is TGTGCCAGCAGCGGGGGGGGCGGGGCAGATGCGCAGTATTTT.